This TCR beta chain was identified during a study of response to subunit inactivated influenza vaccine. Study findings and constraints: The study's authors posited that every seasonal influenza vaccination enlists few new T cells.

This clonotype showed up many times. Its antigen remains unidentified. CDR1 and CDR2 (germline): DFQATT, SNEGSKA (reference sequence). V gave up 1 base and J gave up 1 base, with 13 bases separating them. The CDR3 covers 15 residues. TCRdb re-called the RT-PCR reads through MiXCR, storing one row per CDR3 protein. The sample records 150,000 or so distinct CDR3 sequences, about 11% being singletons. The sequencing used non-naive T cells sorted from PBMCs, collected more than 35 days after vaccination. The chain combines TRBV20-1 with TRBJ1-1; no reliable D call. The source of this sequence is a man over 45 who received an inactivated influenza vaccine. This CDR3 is CSARVRALSNTEAFF. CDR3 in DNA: TGCAGTGCTAGAGTAAGGGCACTATCGAACACTGAAGCTTTCTTT.